These 11 T cell receptor beta chains share one sample of origin, sequenced in a study of cytomegalovirus exposure and HLA in healthy donors. The PCR was carried out with 60 Vbeta primers and 13 Jbeta primers. Using immunoSEQ multiplex PCR, the repertoire was profiled, and TCRdb retains in-frame clones only, with some absent. Among approximately 190,000 clones, more than 75% were seen once, and the ten largest hold around 3.7%. Sequencing was done on a sample of PBMCs. These receptors originate from a man aged 35-49 years in good health and CMV-seropositive.

J is TRBJ2-5 and V is TRBV6-1, with TRBD2 matching 9 bases. This CDR3 comprises 15 residues. CDR1 and CDR2 from the germline V gene are MNHNS and SASEGT. V lost 0 bases to trimming and J lost 4 bases; unmatched junction nucleotides: 3. CDR3 in amino acids: CASSEAGTSTETQYF. The CDR3 coding sequence is TGTGCCAGCAGTGAAGCTGGGACTAGCACAGAGACCCAGTACTTC.

The V call is TRBV18, the J call TRBJ2-5; D is unclear. CDR1 KGHSH and CDR2 LQKENI come from the germline V gene. The CDR3 is 11 residues long. V was cut by 6 bases and J by 11 bases, with 13 bases left in between. CDR3 DNA sequence: TGTGCCAGCTCGGAGAGACTGGAGCAGTACTTC. This encodes CASSERLEQYF.

This chain uses TRBV7-3 with TRBJ2-7; 11 positions match TRBD2. The V gene end was trimmed by 5 bases and the J gene end by 4 bases; junction bases not matched to a gene: 7. This CDR3 contains 15 residues. The germline V gene has CDR1 SGHTA and CDR2 FQGTGA. The CDR3 nucleotides read TGTGCCAGCAGCCTCGCTAGCGGGAGGAGTTACGAGCAGTACTTC. It specifies CASSLASGRSYEQYF.

V and J are TRBV7-8 and TRBJ2-7; 8 bases are shared with TRBD2. Germline V gene data show CDR1 as SGHVS and CDR2 as FQNEAQ. This CDR3 spans 15 amino acids. Germline trimming cut 6 bases from V and 2 bases from J; bases unmatched to any gene: 9. The CDR3 sequence is CASSPNSGTAYEQYF. Here the CDR3 DNA reads TGTGCCAGCAGTCCTAATAGCGGGACGGCCTACGAGCAGTACTTC.

The chain carries TRBV7-2 and TRBJ1-2, with 7 bases fitting TRBD1. Germline CDR1 is SGHTA and CDR2 is FQGNSA. The CDR3 totals 13 residues. J lost 7 bases, V lost 5 bases, and 7 bases had no gene match. CDR3 sequence: CASSADRARGYTF. The CDR3 DNA sequence: TGTGCCAGCAGCGCAGACAGGGCGCGTGGCTACACCTTC.

The V call is TRBV29-1, the J call TRBJ1-2, with TRBD1 as a possible D gene (5 bases). The CDR3 consists of 13 residues. V lost 0 bases and J 2 bases, leaving 7 bases between the germline ends. Germline-derived CDR1 and CDR2 are SQVTM and ANQGSEA. CDR3 nucleotide sequence: TGCAGCGTTGAAGATGGGGGGAACTATGGCTACACCTTC. As protein: CSVEDGGNYGYTF. Supplemented by reference TRBV29-1 and TRBJ1-2, the full variable domain reads SAVISQKPSRDICQRGTSLTIQCQVDSQVTMMFWYRQQPGQSLTLIATANQGSEATYESGFVIDKFPISRPNLTFSTLTVSNMSPEDSSIYLCSVEDGGNYGYTFGSGTRLTVV.

This clone was seen just once. V usage is TRBV9 and J usage is TRBJ1-1, with D perhaps matching TRBD1 (5 bases). V lost 2 bases to trimming and J lost 3 bases, with 14 bases between them. The V gene's germline CDR1 is SGDLS and CDR2 YYNGEE. The CDR3 extends over 15 amino acids. The CDR3 reads CASSVAGSWDTEAFF. The CDR3 nucleotides are TGTGCCAGCAGCGTGGCAGGGTCGTGGGACACTGAAGCTTTCTTT.

In its sample, this clone was seen once. This rearrangement joins TRBV18 to TRBJ2-7, with 9 bases that match TRBD1. CDR1 KGHSH and CDR2 LQKENI come from the germline V gene. Unmatched junction bases numbered 14, after V lost 3 bases and J lost 2 bases. The CDR3 contains 18 residues. CDR3 protein: CASSPLIPGQGSTYEQYF. For the CDR3, the DNA is TGTGCCAGCTCACCGCTAATACCGGGACAGGGATCTACCTACGAGCAGTACTTC.

This clone was detected only once. J is TRBJ2-1 and V is TRBV7-9, with 9 bases identical to TRBD2. The trim removed 3 bases at V and 3 bases at J, leaving 9 bases unmatched. This CDR3 contains 17 residues. Germline CDR1 and CDR2: SEHNR and FQNEAQ (reference sequence). CDR3 nucleotide sequence: TGTGCCAGCAGCTTGCCCCAAGGGCGGGAGGGCTACAATGAGCAGTTCTTC. This sequence encodes CASSLPQGREGYNEQFF.

The chain recombines TRBV18 with TRBJ2-1; D is possibly TRBD2 (5 bases). V gave up 5 bases and J gave up 8 bases, with 13 bases separating them. The CDR3 runs to 13 residues. CDR1 and CDR2 from the germline V gene are KGHSH and LQKENI. CDR3 region: CASSAGTSYEQFF. The CDR3 DNA is TGTGCCAGCTCAGCAGGAACTAGTTATGAGCAGTTCTTC.

CDR3 DNA: TGTGCCAGCAGGGATGGGACAGGAGGAAATCAGCCCCAGCATTTT. Its protein product is CASRDGTGGNQPQHF. This chain joins TRBV28 and TRBJ1-5; 8 nucleotides match TRBD1. Germline V CDR1 and CDR2: MDHEN, SYDVKM. CDR3 length equals 15 residues. The ends lost 6 bases at V and 4 bases at J; junction bases unmatched: 8.